This TCR beta chain was retrieved from a study of breast tumors, draining lymph nodes, adjacent tissues. TCRdb itself ran the multiplex PCR reads through MiXCR, one entry per CDR3 protein. The sample includes under 80,000 distinct CDR3 sequences, roughly 44% of them seen just once. This CDR3 has 14 amino acids. Germline lookup yields CDR1 MNHEY and CDR2 SVGAGI. Trimming cost V 5 bases and J 9 bases; bases outside gene matches: 7. This clonotype has at least ten counts. The receptor was derived from a female donor with breast cancer. Some clones in this sample may be carry-over from other donors' samples. The chain uses TRBV6-5 and TRBJ2-1; 10 nucleotides agree with TRBD2. The specimen sequenced was breast tumor tissue. CDR3 in DNA: TGTGCCAGCAGTCACGGACTAGCGGAACCTGAGCAGTTCTTC. Translation gives CASSHGLAEPEQFF.